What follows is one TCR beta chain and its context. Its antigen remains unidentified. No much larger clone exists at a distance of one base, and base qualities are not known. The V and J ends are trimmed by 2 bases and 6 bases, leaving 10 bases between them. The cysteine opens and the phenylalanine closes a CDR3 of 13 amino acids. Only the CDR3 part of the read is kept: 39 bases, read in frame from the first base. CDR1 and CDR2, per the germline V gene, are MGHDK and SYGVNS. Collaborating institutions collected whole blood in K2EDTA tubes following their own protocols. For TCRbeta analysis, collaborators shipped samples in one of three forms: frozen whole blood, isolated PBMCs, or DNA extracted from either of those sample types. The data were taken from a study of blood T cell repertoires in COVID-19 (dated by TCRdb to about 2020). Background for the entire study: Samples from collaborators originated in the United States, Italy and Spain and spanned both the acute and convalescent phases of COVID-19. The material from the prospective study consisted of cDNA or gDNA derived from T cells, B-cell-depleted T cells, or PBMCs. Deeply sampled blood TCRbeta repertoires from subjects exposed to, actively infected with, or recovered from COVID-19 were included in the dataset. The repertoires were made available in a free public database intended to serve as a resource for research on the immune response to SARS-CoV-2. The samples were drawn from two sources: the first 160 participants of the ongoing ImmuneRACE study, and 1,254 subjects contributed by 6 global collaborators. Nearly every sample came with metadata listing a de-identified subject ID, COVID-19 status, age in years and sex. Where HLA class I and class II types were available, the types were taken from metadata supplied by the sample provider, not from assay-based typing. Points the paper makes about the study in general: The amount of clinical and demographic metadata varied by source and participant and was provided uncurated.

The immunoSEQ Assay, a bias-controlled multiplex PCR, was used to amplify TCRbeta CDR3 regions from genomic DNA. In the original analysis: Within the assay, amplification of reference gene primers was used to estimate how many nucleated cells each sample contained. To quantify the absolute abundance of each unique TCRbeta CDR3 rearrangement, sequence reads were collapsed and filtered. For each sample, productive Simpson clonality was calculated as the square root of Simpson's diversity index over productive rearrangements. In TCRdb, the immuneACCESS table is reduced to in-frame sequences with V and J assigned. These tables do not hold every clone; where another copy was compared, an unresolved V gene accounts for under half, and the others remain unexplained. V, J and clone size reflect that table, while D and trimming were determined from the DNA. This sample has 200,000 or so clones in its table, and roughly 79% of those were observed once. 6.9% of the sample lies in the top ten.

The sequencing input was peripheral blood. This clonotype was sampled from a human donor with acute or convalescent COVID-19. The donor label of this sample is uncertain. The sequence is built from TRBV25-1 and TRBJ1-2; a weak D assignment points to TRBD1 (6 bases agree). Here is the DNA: TGTGCCAGCAGTGAAGGTTACAGGGATGGCTACACCTTC. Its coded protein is CASSEGYRDGYTF.